Below are 8 T cell receptor beta chains sequenced from a single sample in a study of cytomegalovirus exposure and HLA in healthy donors. Primers included in the PCR were 60 Vbeta and 13 Jbeta primers. This table comes from immunoSEQ multiplex PCR, and its TCRdb copy is limited to in-frame clones, with some not included. The data contain hundreds of thousands of clones, about 89% of them singletons. The source material was PBMCs. Receptor source: a woman between 18 and 29 years old in good health and CMV-seronegative.

This clone is a singleton in its sample. The chain employs TRBV11-2 and TRBJ2-2; 8 bases map to TRBD1. The CDR3 loop spans 13 amino acids. With 11 bases clipped from V and 5 bases from J, the junction kept 7 bases outside the gene matches. Looked up from germline, CDR1 is SGHAT and CDR2 is FQNNGV. The DNA for the CDR3 is TGTGCCGGGCGGACAGGGAGAACCGGGGAGCTGTTTTTT. Protein sequence: CAGRTGRTGELFF. The variable domain in full, completed from reference TRBV11-2 and TRBJ2-2, reads EAGVAQSPRYKIIEKRQSVAFWCNPISGHATLYWYQQILGQGPKLLIQFQNNGVVDDSQLPKDRFSAERLKGVDSTLKIQPAKLEDSAVYLCAGRTGRTGELFFGEGSRLTVL.

Here the CDR3 DNA reads TGTGCCAGCAGCGTCTCTAGCGGGGGTCTTAATGAGCAGTTCTTC. This sequence encodes CASSVSSGGLNEQFF. The J gene is TRBJ2-1, the V gene TRBV9, with 10 bases matching TRBD2. Per the germline V gene, CDR1 is SGDLS and CDR2 is YYNGEE. V was clipped by 2 bases and J by 7 bases; unmatched bases: 6. This CDR3 is 15 amino acids long. Full variable domain (rest looked up from reference TRBV9 and TRBJ2-1): DSGVTQTPKHLITATGQRVTLRCSPRSGDLSVYWYQQSLDQGLQFLIQYYNGEERAKGNILERFSAQQFPDLHSELNLSSLELGDSALYFCASSVSSGGLNEQFFGPGTRLTVL.

The chain links TRBV18 to TRBJ2-4, with a weak D call TRBD2 (6 bases). Germline lookup yields CDR1 KGHSH and CDR2 LQKENI. There are 20 residues in the CDR3. Between the trimmed V and J ends, which lost 1 base and 2 bases, there was a span of 24 bases. This CDR3 reads CASSPRPWIAETDPKNIQYF. Here the CDR3 DNA reads TGTGCCAGCTCACCACGGCCGTGGATAGCGGAAACCGACCCCAAAAACATTCAGTACTTC.

This chain uses TRBV5-4 with TRBJ2-7, with 7 positions matching TRBD1. The CDR3 runs 12 residues. J gave up 11 bases and V 0 bases, and 5 bases lay outside the gene matches. Germline assignment: CDR1 SGHNT and CDR2 YYREEE (reference sequence). CDR3 bases: TGTGCCAGCAGCTTGGGAGACAGGGATAAGTACTTC. This sequence encodes CASSLGDRDKYF.

This chain joins TRBV7-2 and TRBJ2-1; no reliable D call. The CDR3 is 15 amino acids. Deletions cut 3 bases from V and 0 bases from J, with 9 bases between. CDR1 SGHTA and CDR2 FQGNSA come from the germline V gene. The CDR3 nucleotides read TGTGCCAGCAGCTTTAGCTTTAGCTCCTACAATGAGCAGTTCTTC. It specifies CASSFSFSSYNEQFF. Supplemented by reference TRBV7-2 and TRBJ2-1, the full variable domain reads GAGVSQSPSNKVTEKGKDVELRCDPISGHTALYWYRQSLGQGLEFLIYFQGNSAPDKSGLPSDRFSAERTGGSVSTLTIQRTQQEDSAVYLCASSFSFSSYNEQFFGPGTRLTVL.

The CDR3 DNA reads TGCGCCAGCAGCCAAGAGGGAAGGACAGATAGCAATCAGCCCCAGCATTTT. This gives the protein CASSQEGRTDSNQPQHF. The chain has TRBV4-1 and TRBJ1-5; maybe TRBD1 (6 bases). V dropped 0 bases and J dropped 0 bases, with 12 bases sitting between them. There are 17 residues in the CDR3. Germline V lookup: CDR1 MGHRA, CDR2 YSYEKL.

This chain connects TRBV11-3 to TRBJ2-7, with TRBD2 matching over 13 bases. With 6 bases clipped from V and 4 bases from J, the junction kept 0 bases outside the gene matches. Germline V gene data show CDR1 as SGHNT and CDR2 as YENEEA. The CDR3 is 13 residues long. Here the CDR3 reads CASRTSGRYEQYF. Here the CDR3 DNA reads TGTGCCAGCAGGACTAGCGGGAGGTACGAGCAGTACTTC.

This chain connects TRBV11-3 to TRBJ2-5; D unclear. The germline V gene encodes CDR1 SGHNT and CDR2 YENEEA. The CDR3 is 13 amino acids. V lost 1 base and J lost 8, with 11 bases in between. CDR3 nucleotides: TGTGCCAGCAGCTTAGGGGCAGTCGATACCCAGTACTTC. It yields the protein CASSLGAVDTQYF.